Listed here are 10 T cell receptor beta chains from one sample, sequenced in a study of cytomegalovirus exposure and HLA in healthy donors. PCR was performed using 60 Vbeta and 13 Jbeta primers. Generated by immunoSEQ multiplex PCR, the TCRdb table keeps only in-frame clones and is missing some. Found here are around 140,000 clones, roughly 80% of them singletons; the top ten hold 2.5% to 4%. Sequenced input: PBMCs. All receptors come from a man between 40 and 49 years old in good health and CMV-seronegative.

Only one count was recorded for this clone. This rearrangement joins TRBV11-3 to TRBJ2-4, with 7 positions matching TRBD1. V gave up 4 bases and J gave up 3 bases; unmatched junction bases: 3. The V gene's germline CDR1 is SGHNT and CDR2 YENEEA. The CDR3 sequence is 14 residues long. The CDR3 DNA is TGTGCCAGCAGCTCGCGGACAGGCAAAAACATTCAGTACTTC. It specifies CASSSRTGKNIQYF.

The CDR3 sequence is CASSYSSDFEAFF. CDR3 in DNA: TGTGCCAGCAGTTACTCTTCCGACTTCGAAGCTTTCTTT. The genes are TRBV6-6 and TRBJ1-1; D is unresolved. There are 13 residues in the CDR3. Germline CDR1 MNHNY, CDR2 SVGAGI (reference sequence). V lost 0 bases and J 8 bases, leaving 10 bases between the germline ends.

The V call is TRBV9, the J call TRBJ2-3; D may be TRBD2 (6 bases). Trimming removed 0 bases from V and 4 bases from J, with 12 bases in between. The CDR3 consists of 15 residues. Germline loops: CDR1 SGDLS, CDR2 YYNGEE. The CDR3 DNA is TGTGCCAGCAGCGTAGGTTCAGGGAGGTCAGATACGCAGTATTTT. Its translation is CASSVGSGRSDTQYF. The full variable domain, rest sourced from reference TRBV9 and TRBJ2-3, is DSGVTQTPKHLITATGQRVTLRCSPRSGDLSVYWYQQSLDQGLQFLIQYYNGEERAKGNILERFSAQQFPDLHSELNLSSLELGDSALYFCASSVGSGRSDTQYFGPGTRLTVL.

This clone was counted a single time. J is TRBJ2-1 and V is TRBV28, with TRBD1 identical over 7 bases. This CDR3 region has 17 residues. CDR1 MDHEN and CDR2 SYDVKM come from the germline V gene. The V and J ends lost 3 bases and 4 bases, in that order; junction bases with no gene match: 12. The CDR3 bases are TGTGCCAGCAGTTTTCAGGGGGTATTCACGAATTACAATGAGCAGTTCTTC. Amino acid sequence: CASSFQGVFTNYNEQFF.

V is TRBV4-2 and J is TRBJ2-5; 9 bases agree with TRBD2. J was trimmed by 2 bases and V by 2 bases; bases with no gene match: 21. This CDR3 has 21 residues. The germline V gene encodes CDR1 LGHNA and CDR2 YNFKEQ. The CDR3 bases are TGTGCCAGCAGCCAATACCTCCTTGCCTGGGGGGTAGCGGGGGAACAAGAGACCCAGTACTTC. Protein: CASSQYLLAWGVAGEQETQYF.

The rearrangement uses TRBV4-1 and TRBJ1-2; 7 bases align to TRBD1. This CDR3 spans 16 amino acids. The germline V gene has CDR1 MGHRA and CDR2 YSYEKL. The J segment lost 5 bases and the V segment lost 0 bases, leaving 9 bases of the junction unmatched. CDR3 in DNA: TGCGCCAGCAGCCAAGACACGAGGGGGCGTTCTTATGGCTACACCTTC. Translation gives CASSQDTRGRSYGYTF.

The chain combines TRBV7-3 with TRBJ2-5; 9 bases are a match to TRBD1. CDR3 size: 14 residues. V lost 5 bases to trimming and J lost 5 bases; unmatched junction nucleotides: 6. CDR1 and CDR2 from the germline V gene are SGHTA and FQGTGA. CDR3 nucleotides: TGTGCCAGCAGCCCAACAGGGGGCTGGGAGACCCAGTACTTC. Amino acid sequence: CASSPTGGWETQYF. The whole variable domain, filled in from reference TRBV7-3 and TRBJ2-5, reads GAGVSQTPSNKVTEKGKYVELRCDPISGHTALYWYRQSLGQGPEFLIYFQGTGAADDSGLPNDRFFAVRPEGSVSTLKIQRTERGDSAVYLCASSPTGGWETQYFGPGTRLLVL.

A few counts support this clone. CDR3 in DNA: TGTGCCAGCAGCTTCCGGGGGGGGGAGGTCCTCGACGATGAGCAGTTCTTC. This gives the protein CASSFRGGEVLDDEQFF. The V and J genes are TRBV7-9 and TRBJ2-1; 8 nucleotides match TRBD2. CDR1 and CDR2 from the germline V gene are SEHNR and FQNEAQ (reference sequence). V was pared by 3 bases and J by 8 bases, with 15 bases of the junction left unmatched. CDR3 size: 17 residues.

The V gene is TRBV10-3, the J gene TRBJ2-5, with D tentatively TRBD2 (6 bases). Trimming cost V 5 bases and J 5 bases, with 15 bases left between them. The CDR3 totals 14 residues. Germline V gives CDR1 ENHRY, CDR2 SYGVKD. CDR3 coding DNA: TGTGCCATCAGTCCGACTCCTGGGGGGGAGACCCAGTACTTC. Protein: CAISPTPGGETQYF.

The rearrangement links TRBV6-1 to TRBJ2-1; D possibly corresponds to TRBD2 (6 bases). Looked up from germline, CDR1 is MNHNS and CDR2 is SASEGT. V was shortened by 1 base and J by 12 bases, with 16 bases between the two germline ends. The CDR3 extends over 14 amino acids. CDR3 sequence: CASSEGPTWRGQFF. The CDR3 nucleotides are TGTGCCAGCAGTGAAGGCCCAACGTGGCGGGGGCAGTTCTTC.